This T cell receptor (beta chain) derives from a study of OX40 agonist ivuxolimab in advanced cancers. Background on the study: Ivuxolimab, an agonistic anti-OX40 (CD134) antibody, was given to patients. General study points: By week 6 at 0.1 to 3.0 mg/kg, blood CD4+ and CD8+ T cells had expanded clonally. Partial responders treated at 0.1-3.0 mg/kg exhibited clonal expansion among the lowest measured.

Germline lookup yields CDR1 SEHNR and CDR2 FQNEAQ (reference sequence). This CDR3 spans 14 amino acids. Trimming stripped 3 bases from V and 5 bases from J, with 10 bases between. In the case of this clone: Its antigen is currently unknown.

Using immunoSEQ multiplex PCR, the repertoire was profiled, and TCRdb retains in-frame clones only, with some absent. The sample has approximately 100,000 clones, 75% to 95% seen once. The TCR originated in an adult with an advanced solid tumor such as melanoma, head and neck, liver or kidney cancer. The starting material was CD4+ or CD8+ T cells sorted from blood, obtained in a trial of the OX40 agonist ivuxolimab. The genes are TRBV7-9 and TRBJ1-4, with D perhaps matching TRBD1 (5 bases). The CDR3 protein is CASSFLTGNEKLFF. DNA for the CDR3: TGTGCCAGCAGCTTTCTTACAGGAAATGAAAAACTGTTTTTT.